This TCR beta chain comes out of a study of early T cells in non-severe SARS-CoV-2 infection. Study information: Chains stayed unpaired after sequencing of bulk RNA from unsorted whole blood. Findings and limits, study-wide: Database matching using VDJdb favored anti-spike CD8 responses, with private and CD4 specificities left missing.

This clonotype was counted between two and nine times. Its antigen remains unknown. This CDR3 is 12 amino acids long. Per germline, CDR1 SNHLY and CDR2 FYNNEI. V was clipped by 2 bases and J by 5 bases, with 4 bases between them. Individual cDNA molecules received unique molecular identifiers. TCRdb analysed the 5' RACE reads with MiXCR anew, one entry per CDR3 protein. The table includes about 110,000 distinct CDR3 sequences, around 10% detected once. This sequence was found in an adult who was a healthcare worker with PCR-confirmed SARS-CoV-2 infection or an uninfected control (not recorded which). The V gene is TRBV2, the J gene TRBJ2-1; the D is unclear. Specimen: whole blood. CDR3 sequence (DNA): TGTGCCAGCAGTGAACGGAACAATGAGCAGTTCTTC. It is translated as CASSERNNEQFF.